This record covers a single T cell receptor beta chain. The CDR3 has 14 residues. The germline CDR1 and CDR2 sequences are LNHNV and YYDKDF (reference sequence). Trimming cost V 1 base and J 1 base, with 6 bases left between them. The record originates from a study of blood T cells in healthy people across ages. A second PCR, run for roughly 7 to 11 cycles, used a sample-barcoded 5' primer plus a J-beta primer mix. Every cDNA molecule carried a tag from a template-switch adaptor bearing 12 random nucleotides. Via MiXCR, TCRdb re-called the 5' RACE reads, giving one row per CDR3 protein. The profile shows 1.5 million to 1.8 million distinct CDR3 sequences, 35% to 45% of them singletons. The sample, approximately 11 milliliters of peripheral blood, was drawn from each donor.

The origin of this receptor is a woman under 30 in good health. Sequenced material: blood. The rearrangement links TRBV15 to TRBJ2-3; D is unresolved. This CDR3 reads CATSRAQRTDTQYF. CDR3 nucleotides: TGTGCCACCAGCAGAGCGCAGCGCACAGATACGCAGTATTTT.